Below are 14 T cell receptor beta chains sequenced from a single sample in a study of blood T cells in healthy people across ages. The second PCR ran about 6 to 11 cycles with a sample-barcoded 5' primer and J-beta primers. MiXCR, run by TCRdb on the 5' RACE reads, gives a single entry per CDR3 protein. Counted here are 550,000 to 800,000 distinct CDR3 sequences, less than 40% occurring once; the ten biggest clones make up 15%. Sequences were obtained from blood. These receptors originate from a woman of 80 years or more in good health.

V is TRBV7-2 and J is TRBJ1-5; perhaps TRBD1 as D (6 bases). CDR3 size: 15 residues. V dropped 5 bases and J dropped 5 bases, with 16 bases sitting between them. The germline CDR1 and CDR2 sequences are SGHTA and FQGNSA. The CDR3 region is CASSPPGGAYQPQHF. CDR3 in DNA: TGTGCCAGCAGCCCTCCGGGGGGCGCGTATCAGCCCCAGCATTTT.

Turning to this clonotype: Since a much larger clone is just one base distant, this may be a read error. A read error is likely, as this CDR3 ends without the conserved phenylalanine or tryptophan. The chain employs TRBV15 and TRBJ1-2; D remains unclear. V lost 3 bases and J lost 5, with 10 bases in between. CDR3 length: 13 residues. Germline V gene data show CDR1 as LNHNV and CDR2 as YYDKDF (reference sequence). CDR3 sequence (DNA): TGTGCCACCAGCAGTGTCCGCGGTTATGGCTACACCATC. Amino acid sequence: CATSSVRGYGYTI.

This chain connects TRBV7-2 to TRBJ2-4; possible D gene TRBD1, 6 bases. The J call may be in error: the DNA end matches TRBJ2-5 better. The CDR3 contains 15 residues. The V gene's germline CDR1 is SGHTA and CDR2 FQGNSA. The CDR3 reads CASSLEGHRGETQYF. The CDR3 region has the DNA TGTGCCAGCAGCTTAGAGGGACACCGTGGGGAGACCCAGTACTTC.

The V gene is TRBV5-1, the J gene TRBJ2-3; 13 bases are a match to TRBD2. V was clipped by 6 bases and J by 3 bases; unmatched bases: 7. The germline CDR1 and CDR2 sequences are SGHRS and YFSETQ. The CDR3 contains 16 residues. CDR3 DNA sequence: TGCGCCAGCAAGACTAGCGGGGGGCTTTCAACAGATACGCAGTATTTT. As protein: CASKTSGGLSTDTQYF. Complete variable domain (other parts from reference TRBV5-1 and TRBJ2-3): KAGVTQTPRYLIKTRGQQVTLSCSPISGHRSVSWYQQTPGQGLQFLFEYFSETQRNKGNFPGRFSGRQFSNSRSEMNVSTLELGDSALYLCASKTSGGLSTDTQYFGPGTRLTVL.

V gene TRBV28 combines with J gene TRBJ2-3; TRBD2 matches 7 bases. V lost 11 bases, J lost 6 bases, and 11 bases stayed unmatched. The CDR3 has 13 amino acids. Per the germline V gene, CDR1 is MDHEN and CDR2 is SYDVKM. The CDR3 DNA is TGTGCCGGCCTAGCGGCCTTTTGGGATACGCAGTATTTT. Translation: CAGLAAFWDTQYF.

About this clonotype itself: This sequence may be a read error, since a much larger clone differs from it by one base. This sequence joins TRBV15 and TRBJ2-1; D perhaps matches TRBD2 (6 bases). The CDR3 is made up of 15 amino acids. Looked up from germline, CDR1 is LNHNV and CDR2 is YYDKDF (reference sequence). V was trimmed by 0 bases and J by 10 bases, leaving 16 bases between them. CDR3 amino acids: CATSRERGLRYEQFF. DNA of the CDR3: TGTGCCACCAGCAGAGAGCGGGGCCTAAGGTACGAGCAGTTCTTC.

Concerning this clonotype itself: With a much larger clone just one base away, this may be a read error. The V and J genes are TRBV5-1 and TRBJ2-1; D possibly uses TRBD1 or TRBD2 (5 bases each). CDR1 and CDR2 (germline): SGHRS, YFSETQ. Trimming took 5 bases from V and 10 from J, leaving 19 bases between them. The CDR3 consists of 14 residues. For the CDR3, the DNA is TGCGCCAGCAGTTCAGGGATAGCGAGGGGAGAGCAGTTCTTC. As protein: CASSSGIARGEQFF.

This clonotype was seen once. The J gene is TRBJ1-2, the V gene TRBV7-2; tentatively, D is TRBD1 (5 bases). V dropped 4 bases and J dropped 3 bases, with 9 bases sitting between them. The length of the CDR3 is 13 residues. Germline CDR1 reads SGHTA; CDR2 reads FQGNSA. CDR3 protein: CASSSEGYYGYTF. For the CDR3, the DNA is TGTGCCAGCAGCTCAGAGGGGTACTATGGCTACACCTTC.

The chain combines TRBV7-3 with TRBJ2-1; 12 bases line up with TRBD2. CDR3 length: 15 residues. J gave up 8 bases and V 5 bases, and 7 bases lay outside the gene matches. Germline V CDR1 and CDR2: SGHTA, FQGTGA. The CDR3 loop is CASSHRTSGMHEQFF. CDR3 nucleotide sequence: TGTGCCAGCAGCCACCGGACTAGCGGGATGCATGAGCAGTTCTTC.

The V gene is TRBV24-1, the J gene TRBJ2-1; no reliable D call. Trimming stripped 3 bases from V and 9 bases from J, with 17 bases between. Germline V gene sequence: CDR1 KGHDR, CDR2 SFDVKD. This CDR3 is 15 amino acids long. The CDR3 region is CATSDTTTGWVEQFF. CDR3 in DNA: TGTGCCACCAGTGATACAACCACCGGATGGGTTGAGCAGTTCTTC.

This clonotype was observed a few times. The CDR3 reads CSARGETGNQPQHF. The CDR3 DNA reads TGCAGTGCTAGGGGGGAGACAGGCAATCAGCCCCAGCATTTT. The rearrangement uses TRBV20-1 and TRBJ1-5, with D possibly matching TRBD1 (5 bases). V shed 3 bases and J shed 2 bases, with 11 bases lying between them. CDR1 and CDR2 (germline): DFQATT, SNEGSKA (reference sequence). The CDR3 sequence is 14 residues long.

The sample holds one count of this clonotype. The gene calls are TRBV20-1 and TRBJ2-4; 10 bases are shared with TRBD1. V shed 1 base, J shed 13 bases, and the junction held 10 bases outside the gene matches. In germline, CDR1 is DFQATT, CDR2 SNEGSKA (reference sequence). There are 14 residues in the CDR3. Here the CDR3 reads CSARATGGYFEQYF. DNA of the CDR3: TGCAGTGCTAGAGCGACAGGGGGCTACTTCGAACAGTACTTC.

This clonotype was observed many times. This chain uses TRBV7-7 with TRBJ1-2; 9 nucleotides agree with TRBD1. This CDR3 region has 17 residues. The germline V gene has CDR1 SSHAT and CDR2 FNYEAQ (reference sequence). V dropped 5 bases and J dropped 3; count of bases not matched to a gene: 13. The CDR3 DNA reads TGTGCCAGCAGCGCCCACTACCCGGGACAGGGTCACTATGGCTACACCTTC. Encoded protein: CASSAHYPGQGHYGYTF.

This clonotype was detected ten times or more. The rearrangement uses TRBV20-1 and TRBJ2-3; a weak D match, TRBD1 (6 bases). V lost 7 bases and J lost 6, with 17 bases in between. Germline CDR1 DFQATT, CDR2 SNEGSKA (reference sequence). This CDR3 has 13 residues. The CDR3, as DNA: TGCAGTGTCCAGGGGCTGACCGGGGATACGCAGTATTTT. This codes for CSVQGLTGDTQYF.